These 24 T cell receptor beta chains were sequenced from one sample in a study of blood T cells in healthy people across ages. Primers used in a second PCR of roughly 6 to 11 cycles were a sample-barcoded 5' primer and a J-beta primer mix. TCRdb ran MiXCR on the 5' RACE reads and lists one entry per CDR3 protein. Seen here are almost 800,000 distinct CDR3 sequences, about 62% observed once, and the top ten hold approximately 21%. The sequencing sample was made of blood. The receptors come from a man aged 30 to 39 in good health.

The sample holds a few counts of this clonotype. This chain links TRBV4-1 with TRBJ2-4; 11 bases are shared with TRBD2. Germline V gene data show CDR1 as MGHRA and CDR2 as YSYEKL. V shed 1 base, J shed 7 bases, and the junction held 15 bases outside the gene matches. The CDR3 is 19 amino acids. The CDR3 DNA follows: TGCGCCAGCAGCCAAGGATTTATTAAAGAGGCTAGCGGGGGGAACATTCAGTACTTC. Protein sequence: CASSQGFIKEASGGNIQYF.

The gene calls are TRBV20-1 and TRBJ2-5; 8 bases line up with TRBD2. The CDR3 totals 14 residues. In germline, CDR1 is DFQATT, CDR2 SNEGSKA (reference sequence). V trimming: 4 bases; J trimming: 2 bases; junction bases outside the gene matches: 6. CDR3 coding DNA: TGCAGTGCTAAGCCGGGGGGGCTTCAAGAGACCCAGTACTTC. This gives the protein CSAKPGGLQETQYF.

The CDR3 sequence: CASSNFGQGNQPQHF. The CDR3 DNA is TGTGCCAGCAGCAACTTCGGACAGGGGAATCAGCCCCAGCATTTT. The rearrangement joins TRBV6-6 to TRBJ1-5; 9 bases align to TRBD1. V dropped 6 bases and J dropped 4; count of bases not matched to a gene: 7. The CDR3 length is 15 residues. Germline V CDR1 and CDR2: MNHNY, SVGAGI (reference sequence).

The chain joins TRBV12-3 or TRBV12-4 to TRBJ1-2; unclear D gene. V gave up 3 bases and J gave up 3 bases, with 11 bases separating them. The CDR3 has 14 residues. Here the CDR3 DNA reads TGTGCCAGCAGTTTGGGCCATCTGGACTATGGCTACACCTTC. Its translation is CASSLGHLDYGYTF.

This clonotype has only a few counts. The J gene is TRBJ1-6, the V gene TRBV10-3, with TRBD1 matching 9 bases. The CDR3 is made up of 14 amino acids. J was trimmed by 6 bases and V by 4 bases; bases with no gene match: 1. CDR1 and CDR2 from the germline V gene are ENHRY and SYGVKD. CDR3 in amino acids: CAISAGQGNSPLHF. CDR3 DNA: TGTGCCATCAGTGCGGGACAGGGTAATTCACCCCTCCACTTT.

The chain is built from TRBV29-1 and TRBJ2-5; weak D call: TRBD2 (6 bases). V dropped 6 bases and J dropped 2 bases, with 10 bases sitting between them. The CDR3 extends over 12 amino acids. Looked up from germline, CDR1 is SQVTM and CDR2 is ANQGSEA. The CDR3 nucleotides read TGCAGCGTCCGGGACTCTCAAGAGACCCAGTACTTC. Amino acid sequence: CSVRDSQETQYF. Full variable domain (rest looked up from reference TRBV29-1 and TRBJ2-5): SAVISQKPSRDICQRGTSLTIQCQVDSQVTMMFWYRQQPGQSLTLIATANQGSEATYESGFVIDKFPISRPNLTFSTLTVSNMSPEDSSIYLCSVRDSQETQYFGPGTRLLVL.

The rearrangement links TRBV7-6 to TRBJ1-4, with D tentatively TRBD1 (5 bases). With 1 base removed from V and 4 bases from J, the gap between germline ends came to 10 bases. The CDR3 spans 15 residues. Germline V gene sequence: CDR1 SGHVS, CDR2 FNYEAQ. The DNA for the CDR3 is TGTGCCAGCAGCTTAGAGGGGCTGGGTAATGAAAAACTGTTTTTT. Amino acids: CASSLEGLGNEKLFF.

The chain recombines TRBV6-1 with TRBJ2-7, with TRBD1 matching over 7 bases. The ends lost 8 bases at V and 7 bases at J; junction bases unmatched: 17. This CDR3 has 15 amino acids. The V gene's germline CDR1 is MNHNS and CDR2 SASEGT. The CDR3 reads CASFRATGEIGEQYF. CDR3 nucleotide sequence: TGTGCCAGCTTCCGCGCAACAGGGGAGATTGGGGAGCAGTACTTC.

This rearrangement joins TRBV9 to TRBJ2-1; D gene uncertain. V dropped 2 bases and J dropped 8 bases, with 8 bases sitting between them. Germline V CDR1 and CDR2: SGDLS, YYNGEE. The CDR3 has 12 amino acids. The CDR3 loop reads CASSVSPDEQFF. CDR3 sequence (DNA): TGTGCCAGCAGCGTGTCCCCGGATGAGCAGTTCTTC.

The chain is built from TRBV3-1 and TRBJ2-2, with 9 positions matching TRBD2. The CDR3 covers 15 residues. V lost 7 bases, J lost 3 bases, and 6 bases stayed unmatched. The germline CDR1 and CDR2 sequences are LGHDT and YNNKEL (reference sequence). CDR3 sequence: CASNIAGADTGELFF. CDR3 nucleotide sequence: TGTGCCAGCAACATAGCGGGAGCAGACACCGGGGAGCTGTTTTTT.

The genes are TRBV20-1 and TRBJ2-7; D is unclear. Germline CDR1 is DFQATT and CDR2 is SNEGSKA (reference sequence). This CDR3 contains 15 residues. The V end was cut by 2 bases, the J end by 7 bases, with 21 bases between. CDR3 bases: TGCAGTGCTAGACTCACCCGGGTTGCTTCTCTTGAGCAGTACTTC. Protein: CSARLTRVASLEQYF.

CDR3 residues: CSARDKGAGSYNEQFF. CDR3 coding DNA: TGCAGTGCTAGAGATAAGGGTGCGGGATCCTACAATGAGCAGTTCTTC. This sequence joins TRBV20-1 and TRBJ2-1, with D possibly TRBD2 on 6 matching bases. With 0 bases removed from V and 1 base from J, the gap between germline ends came to 13 bases. Germline CDR1 and CDR2: DFQATT and SNEGSKA (reference sequence). CDR3 length: 16 amino acids.

V and J are TRBV25-1 and TRBJ2-5, with D unclear. Trimming removed 4 bases at V and 1 base at J, with 16 bases between. Germline V gene data show CDR1 as MGHDK and CDR2 as SYGVNS. The CDR3 totals 16 residues. As DNA, the CDR3 is TGTGCCAGCAGTGGAAATCAGCCCGCAGGCCAAGAGACCCAGTACTTC. Amino acid sequence: CASSGNQPAGQETQYF.

This clonotype was seen more than once but under ten times. This sequence joins TRBV4-1 and TRBJ1-1; 7 bases align to TRBD1. CDR3 size: 16 residues. Germline trimming cut 1 base from V and 3 bases from J; bases unmatched to any gene: 8. Germline lookup yields CDR1 MGHRA and CDR2 YSYEKL. As DNA, the CDR3 is TGCGCCAGCAGCCAAGGGAAGGGGGCAGGAGACACTGAAGCTTTCTTT. Residues: CASSQGKGAGDTEAFF.

This chain uses TRBV5-1 with TRBJ2-7; tentative D call: TRBD1 (6 bases). Between the trimmed V and J ends, which lost 4 bases and 6 bases, there was a span of 14 bases. Germline V gives CDR1 SGHRS, CDR2 YFSETQ. CDR3 length: 13 amino acids. CDR3 residues: CASSHSQGREQYF. CDR3 sequence (DNA): TGCGCCAGCAGCCATTCACAGGGCCGCGAGCAGTACTTC.

V usage is TRBV20-1 and J usage is TRBJ2-3; 9 bases map to TRBD2. This CDR3 has 17 amino acids. Germline V lookup: CDR1 DFQATT, CDR2 SNEGSKA (reference sequence). The junction had 17 bases not matched to a gene; V was cut back by 6 bases and J by 4 bases. CDR3 nucleotides: TGCAGTGCAACTATTGCCGGACTAGCGCGTAGGGCAGATACGCAGTATTTT. It yields the protein CSATIAGLARRADTQYF.

The CDR3 is CASSLSGLWDGYTF. The CDR3 bases are TGTGCCAGCAGCCTTTCGGGCCTTTGGGATGGCTACACCTTC. The V call is TRBV3-1, the J call TRBJ1-2; D is unresolved. This CDR3 region has 14 residues. Trimming stripped 4 bases from V and 6 bases from J, with 15 bases between. From germline, CDR1 is LGHDT and CDR2 YNNKEL (reference sequence).

This chain joins TRBV9 and TRBJ2-1, with 7 nucleotides matching TRBD2. This CDR3 has 16 residues. Germline V gene lookup returns CDR1 SGDLS and CDR2 YYNGEE. The ends lost 0 bases at V and 9 bases at J; junction bases unmatched: 12. The CDR3 loop is CASSVGGGPVLGEQFF. As DNA, the CDR3 is TGTGCCAGCAGCGTAGGGGGAGGGCCCGTATTAGGTGAGCAGTTCTTC.

The CDR3 DNA is TGTGCCAGCACCCAGGGTAGCTCTGGAAACACCATATATTTT. Protein product: CASTQGSSGNTIYF. This chain connects TRBV6-6 to TRBJ1-3, with D perhaps matching TRBD1 (5 bases). Trimming pared 7 bases from V and 0 bases from J, leaving 10 bases between. From germline, CDR1 is MNHNY and CDR2 SVGAGI (reference sequence). The length of the CDR3 is 14 residues.

In the case of this clonotype: Mismatch with germline at one junction end may stem from a read error. The chain combines TRBV10-3 with TRBJ2-7, with D perhaps being TRBD1 or TRBD2 (5 bases each). Germline V gives CDR1 ENHRY, CDR2 SYGVKD. CDR3 size: 13 residues. The CDR3 region is CATRDGSSHEQYF. DNA of the CDR3: TGTGCCACCCGGGACGGTAGCTCCCACGAGCAGTACTTC.

The V gene is TRBV7-2, the J gene TRBJ2-7, with 9 bases fitting TRBD2. Germline V CDR1 and CDR2: SGHTA, FQGNSA. The CDR3 covers 14 residues. J was trimmed by 3 bases and V by 5 bases; bases with no gene match: 5. The CDR3 spells CASSRGLACYEQYF. The CDR3, as DNA: TGTGCCAGCAGCCGAGGACTAGCGTGCTACGAGCAGTACTTC.

This clonotype was counted a few times. The chain uses TRBV20-1 and TRBJ1-6; maybe TRBD1 (5 bases). Germline lookup yields CDR1 DFQATT and CDR2 SNEGSKA (reference sequence). The V and J ends lost 5 bases and 7 bases respectively, with 12 bases between them. CDR3 length: 13 residues. The CDR3 nucleotides are TGCAGTGCTGGGGGTGATATGAATTCACCCCTCCACTTT. Translation: CSAGGDMNSPLHF.

This clonotype was picked up a small number of times. The chain has TRBV20-1 and TRBJ2-5; D uncertain. Germline lookup yields CDR1 DFQATT and CDR2 SNEGSKA (reference sequence). This CDR3 has 13 amino acids. Deletions cut 0 bases from V and 3 bases from J, with 8 bases between. The CDR3 sequence is CSARDLGKETQYF. For the CDR3, the DNA is TGCAGTGCTAGAGATTTGGGGAAAGAGACCCAGTACTTC.

V gene TRBV9 combines with J gene TRBJ2-2; D might be TRBD2 (5 bases). The CDR3 runs to 15 residues. The germline V and J ends were trimmed by 1 base and 0 bases, with 7 bases remaining between them. Per the germline V gene, CDR1 is SGDLS and CDR2 is YYNGEE. The CDR3 is CASSVSGANTGELFF. DNA for the CDR3: TGTGCCAGCAGCGTAAGCGGCGCGAACACCGGGGAGCTGTTTTTT.